This is a list of T cell receptor beta chains from one sample in a study of vaccination and CD4 T cells after COVID-19. TCRdb itself ran the PCR reads through MiXCR, one entry per CDR3 protein. Among approximately 20,000 distinct CDR3 sequences listed, roughly 73% were seen once. These receptors have no identified antigens. The sequenced sample was CD4+ T cells from blood, cultured in vitro, obtained after SARS-CoV-2 vaccination. The receptors here all came from a human donor who received a COVID-19 vaccine. Both conserved end residues are part of each CDR3. A D gene is named only where the DNA matches it firmly. Clone size is not always given. Where it is, it says once, few, many or a class for expanded clones.

TRBJ1-1 | - | - | TRBV6-4 | CASSEEVNTEAFF | TGTGCCAGCAGTGAAGAGGTGAACACTGAAGCTTTCTTT
TRBJ1-2 | - | - | TRBV7-9 | CASSFERGSNGYTF | TGTGCCAGCAGCTTTGAAAGGGGTTCGAATGGCTACACCTTC
TRBJ2-5 | - | TRBD1 | TRBV12-5 | CASGPGTGGRETQYF | TGTGCTAGTGGACCCGGGACAGGGGGCCGAGAGACCCAGTACTTC
TRBJ2-5 | - | - | TRBV20-1 | CSARDRLETQYF | TGCAGTGCTAGGGACAGATTAGAGACCCAGTACTTC
TRBJ2-3 | - | TRBD2 | TRBV12-3/TRBV12-4 | CASSPPSGTSTDTQYF | TGTGCCAGCAGTCCCCCTAGCGGGACGAGCACAGATACGCAGTATTTT
TRBJ2-5 | - | - | TRBV6-1 | CASIDEGFGGETQYF | TGTGCCAGCATCGATGAGGGTTTTGGGGGGGAGACCCAGTACTTC
TRBJ2-1 | - | - | TRBV5-1 | CASSADSYNEQFF | TGCGCCAGCAGCGCGGACTCTTACAATGAGCAGTTCTTC
TRBJ2-3 | - | TRBD2 | TRBV5-1 | CASSFLPSGGQDTQYF | TGCGCCAGCAGCTTTTTACCTAGCGGGGGCCAAGATACGCAGTATTTT
TRBJ2-7 | - | TRBD2 | TRBV20-1 | CSARGLAGSSYEQYF | TGCAGTGCTAGAGGACTAGCGGGGAGCTCCTACGAGCAGTACTTC
TRBJ1-4 | - | - | TRBV27 | CASSTSMGATNEKLFF | TGTGCCAGCAGCACCTCCATGGGGGCAACTAATGAAAAACTGTTTTTT
TRBJ2-5 | - | TRBD2 | TRBV27 | CASSQTGTSGYQYF | TGTGCCAGCAGCCAAACCGGGACTAGCGGATACCAGTACTTC
TRBJ1-6 | - | TRBD1 | TRBV6-1 | CASSLGTGVFNSPLHF | TGTGCCAGCAGTCTAGGGACAGGGGTTTTTAATTCACCCCTCCACTTT
TRBJ1-3 | - | - | TRBV12-3/TRBV12-4 | CASTGDLGNTIYF | TGTGCCAGCACCGGGGACCTAGGAAACACCATATATTTT
TRBJ1-6 | - | - | TRBV6-5 | CASSSPRQRSPLHF | TGTGCCAGCAGTTCCCCTCGCCAGCGTTCACCCCTCCACTTT
TRBJ2-3 | - | TRBD2 | TRBV10-3 | CAISPLAGFGDTQYF | TGTGCCATCAGCCCACTAGCGGGGTTCGGAGATACGCAGTATTTT
TRBJ2-3 | few | TRBD2 | TRBV7-2 | CASSLEGGLATDTQYF | TGTGCCAGCAGCTTAGAGGGGGGACTAGCCACAGATACGCAGTATTTT
TRBJ2-7 | once | - | TRBV6-1 | CASSEAYDLTYEQYF | TGTGCCAGCAGTGAAGCCTACGATCTTACCTACGAGCAGTACTTC
TRBJ1-6 | - | TRBD1 | TRBV12-3/TRBV12-4 | CASSRDRGNSPLHF | TGTGCCAGCTCACGGGACAGGGGTAATTCACCCCTCCACTTT
TRBJ1-5 | - | - | TRBV2 | CASSSDRAGGQPQHF | TGTGCCAGCAGCTCCGACCGTGCCGGGGGGCAGCCCCAGCATTTT
TRBJ2-7 | - | - | TRBV20-1 | CSARVPYEQYF | TGCAGTGCTAGAGTTCCCTACGAGCAGTACTTC
TRBJ1-3 | - | - | TRBV9 | CASSPSTGRHSGNTIYF | TGTGCCAGCAGTCCGTCGACAGGCCGGCACTCTGGAAACACCATATATTTT
TRBJ1-2 | few | - | TRBV19 | CASSIGRTYGYTF | TGTGCCAGTAGTATAGGACGGACCTATGGCTACACCTTC